This entry is about one TCR beta chain. Its antigen is not identified. V shed 1 base and J 2 bases; nucleotides not matched to a gene: 1. The CDR3 loop spans 14 amino acids. The germline V gene has CDR1 DFQATT and CDR2 SNEGSKA (reference sequence). This sample is part of a study of metastatic and nonmetastatic thyroid tumors. Study-level points and caveats: A significant increase in TCR beta diversity was reportedly seen in malignant thyroid tumors relative to benign nodules, in blood and tumor.

Ahead of thyroid surgery, no patient had received treatment of any kind. Original processing methods: The distant-metastasis classifier for papillary thyroid cancer was built from CDR3 differences across clinicopathological groups. TCRdb re-called the PCR reads through MiXCR. In this record, the V and J calls reflect TCRdb's handling and not the investigators' own analysis. In the table there are 25,000 to 35,000 clones, 25% to 30% of which are singletons. This sequence joins TRBV20-1 and TRBJ2-7, with 11 bases lining up with TRBD2. Sequenced: blood. The source of this sequence is a female donor with papillary thyroid cancer or a benign thyroid nodule (not recorded which). Some clones in this sample may be carry-over from other donors' samples. The CDR3 DNA sequence: TGCAGTGCTAGAGGTAGCGGGGGGGCCTACGAGCAGTACTTC. It encodes CSARGSGGAYEQYF.